This is a list of T cell receptor beta chains from one sample in a study of control samples from healthy donors and cancer patients. Using immunoSEQ multiplex PCR, the repertoire was profiled, and TCRdb retains in-frame clones only, with some absent. The profile shows some 200,000 clones, roughly 94% of them singletons. Specimen: blood. These receptor sequences come from a man aged 50-59 years in good health. CDR3s include the opening cysteine and the closing phenylalanine or tryptophan. Each record gives: J gene, clone size, D gene, V gene, CDR3 DNA, CDR3 protein. A D gene is named only where the DNA matches it firmly. Clone size is stated in some rows and not others, as once, few, many or a class when expanded.

TRBJ1-2,NA,NA,TRBV2,TGTGCCACTTGGGGGACTCCACTCAGGGGCTACACCTTC,CATWGTPLRGYTF
TRBJ1-1,NA,TRBD1,TRBV2,TGTGCCAGCAGTGTGCAGGGGGCGAGATCTGAAGCTTTCTTT,CASSVQGARSEAFF
TRBJ1-5,NA,NA,TRBV7-9,TGTGCCAGCAGCGCCCCAGGATTCCATGAGGGGCCCCAGCATTTT,CASSAPGFHEGPQHF
TRBJ1-2,NA,NA,TRBV30,TGTGCCTGGAGTGCGAGGCCCGGCAGAACCTATGGCTACACCTTC,CAWSARPGRTYGYTF
TRBJ1-1,once,TRBD1,TRBV5-1,TGCGCCAGCAGCCGCTTAGGACAGGGGAACACTGAAGCTTTCTTT,CASSRLGQGNTEAFF
TRBJ2-2,NA,NA,TRBV4-1,TGCGCCAGCAGCCAAGAGAGGTTCGCGAACACCGGGGAGCTGTTTTTT,CASSQERFANTGELFF
TRBJ2-5,NA,TRBD1,TRBV10-3,TGTGCCATCACTGACAGGGGGCTGGAGACCCAGTACTTC,CAITDRGLETQYF
TRBJ2-2,NA,NA,TRBV7-2,TGTGCCAGCAGCTTAGGACCGATCACCGGGGAGCTGTTTTTT,CASSLGPITGELFF
TRBJ1-4,few,NA,TRBV2,TGTGCCAGCAGGGGCTTTACTAATGAAAAACTGTTTTTT,CASRGFTNEKLFF
TRBJ2-2,once,NA,TRBV10-3,TGTGCCATCTCGGAGACGGGCAACACCGGGGAGCTGTTTTTT,CAISETGNTGELFF
TRBJ2-2,once,TRBD1,TRBV2,TGTGCCAGCAGCCTCGACAGGGCCCCCGGGGAGCTGTTTTTT,CASSLDRAPGELFF
TRBJ1-3,NA,NA,TRBV18,TGTGCCAGCTCACCATTGTCAGCTGACTCTGGAAACACCATATATTTT,CASSPLSADSGNTIYF
TRBJ2-1,NA,TRBD1,TRBV4-1,TGCGCCAGCAGCCAGGAATCCAGGGGGCGTGAGCAGTTCTTC,CASSQESRGREQFF
TRBJ1-1,NA,TRBD1,TRBV19,TGTGCCAGTAGTATAAACAGGGGGGACGCTGAAGCTTTCTTT,CASSINRGDAEAFF
TRBJ1-1,NA,NA,TRBV7-2,TGTGCCAGCAGCTTATTACTGGAGAACACTGAAGCTTTCTTT,CASSLLLENTEAFF
TRBJ2-2,NA,TRBD1,TRBV4-3,TGCGCCAGCAGCCAAGACACGGGGACAGGGGAGGCCGGGGAGCTGTTTTTT,CASSQDTGTGEAGELFF
TRBJ2-3,NA,NA,TRBV19,TGTGCCAGTAGTAGATTTGACACAGATACGCAGTATTTT,CASSRFDTDTQYF
TRBJ2-4,NA,TRBD1,TRBV5-5,TGTGCCAGCAGCTTAGGACAGGAAAACATTCAGTACTTC,CASSLGQENIQYF
TRBJ2-2,NA,NA,TRBV19,TGTGCCAGTAGTATAGATCGGGAAGGGTGGAACACCGGGGAGCTGTTTTTT,CASSIDREGWNTGELFF
TRBJ1-1,NA,TRBD1,TRBV10-3,TGTGCCATCAGCTGGACAGGGAACACTGAAGCTTTCTTT,CAISWTGNTEAFF
TRBJ1-2,NA,TRBD1,TRBV7-9,TGTGCCAGCAGCCCGGGACAGGGTGGCTATGGCTACACCTTC,CASSPGQGGYGYTF
TRBJ1-3,NA,NA,TRBV27,TGTGCCAGCAGTTTATCGCGGGGTTTTGGAAACACCATATATTTT,CASSLSRGFGNTIYF
TRBJ1-1,NA,NA,TRBV7-2,TGTGCCAGCAGAATTACCCGGGGGTCCAACACTGAAGCTTTCTTT,CASRITRGSNTEAFF
TRBJ2-6,NA,NA,TRBV9,TGTGCCAGCAGCGTAGCTACGGGGACAAGGACGGGGGCCAACGTCCTGACTTTC,CASSVATGTRTGANVLTF
TRBJ2-7,NA,NA,TRBV30,TGTGCCTGGAGTGGGGGGGATGGGGCCGAGCAGTACTTC,CAWSGGDGAEQYF
TRBJ1-2,NA,NA,TRBV2,TGTGCCAGCCCGGGGGTCTATGGCTACACCTTC,CASPGVYGYTF
TRBJ1-1,NA,NA,TRBV7-2,TGTGCCAGCAGCTTAGTAGGTCGTGGGGACACTGAAGCTTTCTTT,CASSLVGRGDTEAFF
TRBJ2-7,NA,TRBD1,TRBV4-1,TGCGCCAGCAGCCAGGTGACAGGGTTGGACGAGCAGTACTTC,CASSQVTGLDEQYF
TRBJ2-5,NA,TRBD2,TRBV5-1,TGCGCCAGCAGCTACGGGACTAGCGGGTTAGAGCAGTACTTC,CASSYGTSGLEQYF
TRBJ1-1,NA,NA,TRBV18,TGTGCCAGCTCACCAGAAACTTACATAAAGGGAGGTGAAGCTTTCTTT,CASSPETYIKGGEAFF
TRBJ1-2,NA,TRBD1,TRBV5-4,TGTGCCAGCTCAACCCAGGGGGGCAGATATGGCTACACCTTC,CASSTQGGRYGYTF
TRBJ1-5,NA,NA,TRBV30,TGTGCCTGGAGTGTACTTGGGGGGAACAATCAGCCCCAGCATTTT,CAWSVLGGNNQPQHF
TRBJ1-3,NA,NA,TRBV7-5,TGTGTCAGAAGCTTTTATTCGGCGGACCCTGGAAACACCATATATTTT,CVRSFYSADPGNTIYF
TRBJ2-3,once,NA,TRBV5-1,TGCGCCAGCAGCTTGGTTGGTAGCCCGGGGGCAGATACGCAGTATTTT,CASSLVGSPGADTQYF
TRBJ1-4,once,NA,TRBV16,TGTGCCAGCAGCAGGGTTAATGAAAAACTGTTTTTT,CASSRVNEKLFF
TRBJ1-1,NA,TRBD1,TRBV5-4,TGTGCCAGCAGCCCTGACACAGGGGGCCAGTGGGCTGAAGCTTTCTTT,CASSPDTGGQWAEAFF
TRBJ2-2,NA,NA,TRBV2,TGTGCCAGCAGCGGCCGGGGGAGGAACACCGGGGAGCTGTTTTTT,CASSGRGRNTGELFF
TRBJ2-1,NA,TRBD2,TRBV5-6,TGTGCCAGCACGGGACTAGCGGGGGGCCATGAGCAGTTCTTC,CASTGLAGGHEQFF
TRBJ1-2,NA,NA,TRBV7-9,TGTGCCAGCTCCTGGGACGGCTACTATGGCTACACCTTC,CASSWDGYYGYTF
TRBJ2-6,once,TRBD2,TRBV10-3,TGTGCCATCAGTGACCCGGGGGGGTCTGGGGCCAACGTCCTGACTTTC,CAISDPGGSGANVLTF
TRBJ1-2,NA,NA,TRBV9,TGTGCCAGCAGCGTAGCCCCCAGCCCAGCTAACTATGGCTACACCTTC,CASSVAPSPANYGYTF
TRBJ1-3,NA,NA,TRBV28,TGTGCCAGCAGCGAGTGGCAGGCCGGCTCTGGAAACACCATATATTTT,CASSEWQAGSGNTIYF
TRBJ2-2,NA,NA,TRBV28,TGTGCCAGCAGCAGGGATAACGTGGGGGAGCTGTTTTTT,CASSRDNVGELFF
TRBJ1-2,NA,NA,TRBV6-6,TGTGCCAGCAGTTACTCGACGGTCGGCAGCTCCTTC,CASSYSTVGSSF
TRBJ2-7,NA,NA,TRBV19,TGTGCCAGTAGTCTTCCCGGTCTTGGGTCGGGCTCCTACGAGCAGTACTTC,CASSLPGLGSGSYEQYF